The rows below give T cell receptor beta chains drawn from one sample of a study of T cell responses to AZD1222 COVID-19 vaccine. TCRdb's copy holds only in-frame clones and misses some; the assay was immunoSEQ multiplex PCR. The data show about 120,000 clones, approximately 86% seen once. The sequences come from peripheral blood, collected on day 0 of AZD1222 vaccination. The receptors shown here come from an adult in good health. Both conserved end residues are part of each CDR3. The D gene is left open where the match is weak. Some rows have no size entry. The others give once, few or many, or a class for an expanded clone.

v_gene,j_gene,len,abundance,d_gene,CDR3nt,CDR3aa
TRBV2,TRBJ2-3,13,few,.,TGTGCCAGCATTTACAGTAGCACAGATACGCAGTATTTT,CASIYSSTDTQYF
TRBV30,TRBJ2-2,14,.,.,TGTGCCTGGAGTGTACGAGGCGGTGGCGGGGAGCTGTTTTTT,CAWSVRGGGGELFF
TRBV2,TRBJ1-4,13,.,.,TGTGCCAGCAAGGCAGGGACTAATGAAAAACTGTTTTTT,CASKAGTNEKLFF
TRBV29-1,TRBJ2-1,14,.,TRBD1,TGCAGCGTTGAGAGGGACAGGGGGCCCGGTGAGCAGTTCTTC,CSVERDRGPGEQFF
TRBV5-1,TRBJ1-6,15,once,TRBD1,TGCGCCAGCAGCGAAGGGACAGGGTACCGATCACCCCTCCACTTT,CASSEGTGYRSPLHF
TRBV27,TRBJ2-7,16,.,TRBD2,TGTGCCAGCAGTTTATATACTAGCGGGAGCCCCTACGAGCAGTACTTC,CASSLYTSGSPYEQYF
TRBV4-2,TRBJ2-7,14,.,.,TGTGCCAGCAGCCCTGGGGACTCCGCCTACGAGCAGTACTTC,CASSPGDSAYEQYF
TRBV2,TRBJ1-6,14,.,.,TGTGCCAGCAGTGAAGGTCCCGGTAATTCACCCCTCCACTTT,CASSEGPGNSPLHF
TRBV28,TRBJ1-3,14,.,TRBD1,TGTGCCAGCAGCCTGACAGGGGCTGGAAACACCATATATTTT,CASSLTGAGNTIYF
TRBV27,TRBJ1-1,15,.,.,TGTGCCAGCCGATCGGTGGGGGGAAGTCGGACTGAAGCTTTCTTT,CASRSVGGSRTEAFF
TRBV6-2/TRBV6-3,TRBJ2-1,14,few,.,TGTGCCAGCAGTTACCCCGGACCCAACAATGAGCAGTTCTTC,CASSYPGPNNEQFF
TRBV30,TRBJ2-1,12,once,.,TGTGCCTGGAGCCCCCTGAGCGATGAGCAGTTCTTC,CAWSPLSDEQFF
TRBV30,TRBJ1-1,14,once,TRBD1,TGTGCCTGGAGTATTGGACAGGGGAACACTGAAGCTTTCTTT,CAWSIGQGNTEAFF
TRBV24-1,TRBJ2-1,16,.,.,TGTGCCACCAGTGATCCCGGAAGCGGGCCCTACAATGAGCAGTTCTTC,CATSDPGSGPYNEQFF
TRBV11-2,TRBJ2-7,14,.,.,TGTGCCAGCAGCTTAGATGGGCGATACTACGAGCAGTACTTC,CASSLDGRYYEQYF
TRBV2,TRBJ1-2,13,.,.,TGTGCCAGCGGGGGGACGCTCAACTATGGCTACACCTTC,CASGGTLNYGYTF
TRBV2,TRBJ1-1,15,once,.,TGTGCCAGCAGTGAAAGAAGGACCATGAACACTGAAGCTTTCTTT,CASSERRTMNTEAFF
TRBV5-1,TRBJ2-7,15,.,TRBD1,TGCGCCAGCAGCTTGGGCCCCGGGACAGGGAGCGAGCAGTACTTC,CASSLGPGTGSEQYF
TRBV4-2,TRBJ1-6,15,.,.,TGTGCCAGCAGCCAAGATATGATGGACGCGACACCCCTCCACTTT,CASSQDMMDATPLHF
TRBV5-1,TRBJ1-4,14,.,.,TGCGCCAGCAGCTCGGGGACGGGAAATGAAAAACTGTTTTTT,CASSSGTGNEKLFF
TRBV5-1,TRBJ2-2,16,.,TRBD2,TGCGCCAGCAGCTTGGTAGCGGGAGTTGGGGCCGGGGAGCTGTTTTTT,CASSLVAGVGAGELFF
TRBV29-1,TRBJ2-5,14,.,TRBD2,TGCAGCGTTGGGCTAGCGGGATTCCAAGAGACCCAGTACTTC,CSVGLAGFQETQYF
TRBV28,TRBJ2-7,17,.,TRBD2,TGTGCCAGCAGTTTACCGTTTCCCGGGACTAGGCCTTACGAGCAGTACTTC,CASSLPFPGTRPYEQYF
TRBV7-6,TRBJ1-4,13,.,.,TGTGCCAGCAGCTTAGGCCCGTCAGAAAAACTGTTTTTT,CASSLGPSEKLFF
TRBV25-1,TRBJ2-2,13,.,.,TGTGCCAGCAGTTACGACATCACCGGGGAGCTGTTTTTT,CASSYDITGELFF
TRBV25-1,TRBJ2-4,15,medium-sized,.,TGTGCCAGCCGTGGGGAGACGCTAGCCAAAAACATTCAGTACTTC,CASRGETLAKNIQYF
TRBV5-4,TRBJ2-2,15,.,.,TGTGCCAGCAGCCTCTCACAGAAAAGCACCGGGGAGCTGTTTTTT,CASSLSQKSTGELFF
TRBV10-1,TRBJ2-2,13,.,.,TGCGCCAGCAGTGGGGCCCGGCCCGGGGAGCTGTTTTTT,CASSGARPGELFF
TRBV30,TRBJ1-3,16,once,.,TGTGCCTGGAGTGTACTCCCGGCAGGGGCTGGAAACACCATATATTTT,CAWSVLPAGAGNTIYF
TRBV28,TRBJ2-7,14,.,TRBD2,TGTGCCAGCAGTTTGACCGGGAGGGCCAGGGAGCAGTACTTC,CASSLTGRAREQYF
TRBV28,TRBJ1-5,12,.,.,TGTGCCAGCACCCAGCGGGAGCAGCCCCAGCATTTT,CASTQREQPQHF
TRBV29-1,TRBJ2-2,14,.,.,TGCAGCGCCTCCGGGACTTCGAACACCGGGGAGCTGTTTTTT,CSASGTSNTGELFF
TRBV7-3,TRBJ1-2,19,.,.,TGTGCCAGCAGCGCCGAAACGCCGGACGGCTGGTCTATGCTCTATGGCTACACCTTC,CASSAETPDGWSMLYGYTF
TRBV28,TRBJ1-2,15,.,.,TGTGCCAGCAGTTTAGGGCAGGGAGCCTTCTATGGCTACACCTTC,CASSLGQGAFYGYTF
TRBV19,TRBJ1-1,13,.,TRBD1,TGTGCCAGTGGGAGACAGGGGGTCACTGAAGCTTTCTTT,CASGRQGVTEAFF
TRBV5-1,TRBJ2-1,14,.,TRBD2,TGCGCCAGCAGCTTGACTAGCGGGTACAATGAGCAGTTCTTC,CASSLTSGYNEQFF
TRBV29-1,TRBJ1-2,12,.,TRBD1,TGCAGCGTTGCCCGGGACAGCTATGGCTACACCTTC,CSVARDSYGYTF
TRBV6-1,TRBJ1-5,19,.,TRBD1,TGTGCCAGCAGTGAAGGGGTGGGTTGGACAGGGCAGGGCAATCAGCCCCAGCATTTT,CASSEGVGWTGQGNQPQHF
TRBV11-2,TRBJ2-7,15,.,.,TGTGCCAGCAGCGGATGGGCCGACAGCTCCTACGAGCAGTACTTC,CASSGWADSSYEQYF
TRBV29-1,TRBJ2-5,15,.,TRBD1,TGCAGCGTTGAGACCCCCGGGACAGGGATGGAGACCCAGTACTTC,CSVETPGTGMETQYF
TRBV7-3,TRBJ2-3,13,.,TRBD2,TGTGCCAGCAGCGGACTAGCACAGCATACGCAGTATTTT,CASSGLAQHTQYF
TRBV7-8,TRBJ2-7,14,.,.,TGTGCCAGCAGCTACGGGCCAAACTCCTACGAGCAGTACTTC,CASSYGPNSYEQYF
TRBV6-5,TRBJ2-1,15,.,.,TGTGCCAGCATCGTGGGCGGGACCTCCTACAATGAGCAGTTCTTC,CASIVGGTSYNEQFF
TRBV7-3,TRBJ2-2,14,.,.,TGTGCCAGCAGCTTGCTCAGGAACACCGGGGAGCTGTTTTTT,CASSLLRNTGELFF
TRBV28,TRBJ2-3,15,.,.,TGTGCCAGCAGTTCGGGCAGGGCCCACACAGATACGCAGTATTTT,CASSSGRAHTDTQYF
TRBV2,TRBJ2-7,14,.,TRBD2,TGTGCCAGCACCCTTGGGGGGGACCCGAGCGAGCAGTACTTC,CASTLGGDPSEQYF
TRBV9,TRBJ2-7,13,.,.,TGTGCCAGCAGCGCCCTGAACGGGTACGAGCAGTACTTC,CASSALNGYEQYF
TRBV5-1,TRBJ2-3,16,.,.,TGCGCCAGCAGCTTGGGGCTTGGACTTCCCGGAGATACGCAGTATTTT,CASSLGLGLPGDTQYF
TRBV9,TRBJ2-3,15,.,TRBD2,TGTGCCAGCAGCTACAGCGGGAGGGCCACAGATACGCAGTATTTT,CASSYSGRATDTQYF
TRBV15,TRBJ2-3,16,.,TRBD2,TGTGCCACCAGCAGACCCGAGCGGGGAAGCACAGATACGCAGTATTTT,CATSRPERGSTDTQYF
TRBV28,TRBJ2-7,17,.,TRBD2,TGTGCCAGCCCTCCGGGACTAGCGGGAGGTAAGCCCCACGAGCAGTACTTC,CASPPGLAGGKPHEQYF
TRBV3-1/TRBV3-2,TRBJ2-5,14,.,.,TGTGCCAGCAGCCAAGATGGGCTGCGGGAGACCCAGTACTTC,CASSQDGLRETQYF
TRBV10-3,TRBJ1-1,14,.,.,TGTGCCATCAGTGAGTCGGTAGCGACCACTGAAGCTTTCTTT,CAISESVATTEAFF
TRBV30,TRBJ1-2,11,few,.,TGTGCCTGGCAGACGGGTGGTGGCTACACCTTC,CAWQTGGGYTF